This TCR beta chain was documented in a study of yellow fever vaccine responses in identical twins. Notes on the study in general: In identical twins, vaccine T cell responses appeared partly shared and partly individual.

TCRdb reprocessed the RT-PCR reads via MiXCR and lists one record per CDR3 protein. Of under 4,000 distinct CDR3 sequences in the sample, around 87% were seen once. V lost 6 bases to trimming and J lost 2 bases, with 19 bases between them. The CDR3 length is 16 residues. Germline V gene data show CDR1 as LNHDA and CDR2 as SQIVND (reference sequence). This clonotype has a single count. The antigen is unknown. The sequencing here drew on T cells from blood (PBMCs), unsorted or a sorted subset (not recorded which), taken before or after yellow fever vaccination (not recorded which). The V and J genes are TRBV19 and TRBJ1-1, with D tentatively TRBD1 (6 bases). The sequence came from a woman aged 18-30 years who received the yellow fever vaccine. The CDR3 sequence is CASRQYTGTLNTEAFF. CDR3 DNA sequence: TGTGCCAGTAGACAATACACAGGGACTCTCAACACTGAAGCTTTCTTT.